These 5 T cell receptor beta chains were all obtained from the same sample, sequenced in a study of cytomegalovirus exposure and HLA in healthy donors. PCR amplification relied on 60 Vbeta primers (plus 13 Jbeta primers). Repertoires were generated with immunoSEQ multiplex PCR, while TCRdb's copy carries only in-frame clones and drops some. The sample lists about 140,000 clones, 80% occurring once. Specimen: PBMCs. The receptor set was obtained from a man aged 50 to 59 in good health and CMV-seronegative.

The rearrangement links TRBV6-5 to TRBJ1-1, with D perhaps TRBD1 (5 bases). V lost 2 bases, J lost 3 bases, and 10 bases lay in between. The CDR3 spans 14 residues. The V gene's germline CDR1 is MNHEY and CDR2 SVGAGI. The CDR3 reads CASSYRGRDTEAFF. The CDR3 DNA sequence: TGTGCCAGCAGTTACAGGGGCCGGGACACTGAAGCTTTCTTT.

V is TRBV27 and J is TRBJ2-1, with 9 bases matching TRBD1. Unmatched junction bases numbered 10, after V lost 6 bases and J lost 7 bases. This CDR3 region has 15 residues. The germline CDR1 and CDR2 sequences are MNHEY and SMNVEV (reference sequence). CDR3 nucleotide sequence: TGTGCCAGCAGGCCCGGGACAGGGACGGTTAATGAGCAGTTCTTC. Translation gives CASRPGTGTVNEQFF.

In this sample, this clone turned up once. Distinct nucleotide sequences in the sample also encode this CDR3. The chain combines TRBV5-1 with TRBJ1-1; unclear D gene. V was pared by 0 bases and J by 11 bases, with 8 bases between. Germline V gives CDR1 SGHRS, CDR2 YFSETQ. The length of the CDR3 is 11 residues. DNA of the CDR3: TGCGCCAGCAGCTTGGGCGTTTACGCTTTCTTT. It encodes CASSLGVYAFF.

The J gene is TRBJ1-6, the V gene TRBV20-1; no reliable D call. This CDR3 region has 11 residues. V lost 6 bases and J lost 13, with 13 bases in between. The germline CDR1 and CDR2 sequences are DFQATT and SNEGSKA (reference sequence). CDR3 DNA sequence: TGCAGTGCCTCCGGGGTTGGCCCCCTCCACTTT. Residues: CSASGVGPLHF.

The rearrangement links TRBV28 to TRBJ2-7; possibly TRBD1 for D (6 bases). Trimming cost V 6 bases and J 6 bases, with 12 bases left between them. The CDR3 totals 12 residues. From germline, CDR1 is MDHEN and CDR2 SYDVKM. CDR3 loop: CASSLTGLEQYF. The CDR3 DNA sequence: TGTGCCAGCAGCTTAACAGGGCTCGAGCAGTACTTC.